The source of this T cell receptor beta chain is a study of glioma-infiltrating T cells. Amplification of TCR alpha and beta CDR3 regions from RNA used iRepertoire nested multiplex PCR. For one-step reverse transcription and amplification, 100-400 ng of tissue mRNA or PBMC total RNA was used. TCRdb redid the calling of the multiplex PCR reads with MiXCR, one entry per CDR3 protein. The sample yields roughly 100,000 distinct CDR3 sequences, about 30% seen once. Whole-study findings and limits: Only very few CDR3 sequences appeared in both tissue and blood. Above-expected tissue-blood divergence occurred in all gliomas, most in low-grade ones.

The sample holds a few counts of this clonotype. Its specificity is unknown. The sample comprised glioma tissue, nonneoplastic brain tissue, or PBMCs (not recorded which). The source is a human donor with low-grade glioma or glioblastoma, undergoing nonglioma brain surgery, or in good health (not recorded which).

The CDR3 DNA reads as TGTGCCAGCAGCGAACAAGGAAACCGACAGGGCCAAGGGTACGAGCAGTACTTC. It specifies CASSEQGNRQGQGYEQYF. V and J are TRBV4-2 and TRBJ2-7; 7 bases are shared with TRBD1. Trimming took 5 bases from V and 4 from J; bases not matched to a gene: 20. CDR1 LGHNA and CDR2 YNFKEQ come from the germline V gene. This CDR3 has 18 residues.